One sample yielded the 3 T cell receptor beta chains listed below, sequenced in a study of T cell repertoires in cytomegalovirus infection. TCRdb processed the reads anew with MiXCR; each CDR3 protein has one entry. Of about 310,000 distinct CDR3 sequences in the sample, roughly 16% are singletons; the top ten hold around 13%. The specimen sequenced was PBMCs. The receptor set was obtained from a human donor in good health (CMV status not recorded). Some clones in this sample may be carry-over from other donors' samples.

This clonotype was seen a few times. For the CDR3, the DNA is TGCGCCAGCAGCCAAGACCGGGACAGGGGTTTCCATGGCTACACCTTC. Translation gives CASSQDRDRGFHGYTF. J is TRBJ1-2 and V is TRBV4-1, with 10 bases identical to TRBD1. Germline loops: CDR1 MGHRA, CDR2 YSYEKL. V dropped 0 bases and J dropped 6; count of bases not matched to a gene: 7. This CDR3 region has 16 residues.

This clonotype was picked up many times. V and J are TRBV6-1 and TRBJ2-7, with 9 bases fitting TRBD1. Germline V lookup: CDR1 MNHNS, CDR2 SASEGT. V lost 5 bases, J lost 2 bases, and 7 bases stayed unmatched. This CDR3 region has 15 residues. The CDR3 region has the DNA TGTGCCAGCAGTTTGGACAGGGGAGGTACCTACGAGCAGTACTTC. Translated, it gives CASSLDRGGTYEQYF.

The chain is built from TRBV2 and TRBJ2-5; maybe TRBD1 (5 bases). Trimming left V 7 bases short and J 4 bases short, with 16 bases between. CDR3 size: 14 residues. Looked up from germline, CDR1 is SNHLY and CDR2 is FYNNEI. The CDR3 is CASKRGSVGETQYF. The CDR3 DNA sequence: TGTGCCAGCAAAAGGGGCTCAGTGGGAGAGACCCAGTACTTC.